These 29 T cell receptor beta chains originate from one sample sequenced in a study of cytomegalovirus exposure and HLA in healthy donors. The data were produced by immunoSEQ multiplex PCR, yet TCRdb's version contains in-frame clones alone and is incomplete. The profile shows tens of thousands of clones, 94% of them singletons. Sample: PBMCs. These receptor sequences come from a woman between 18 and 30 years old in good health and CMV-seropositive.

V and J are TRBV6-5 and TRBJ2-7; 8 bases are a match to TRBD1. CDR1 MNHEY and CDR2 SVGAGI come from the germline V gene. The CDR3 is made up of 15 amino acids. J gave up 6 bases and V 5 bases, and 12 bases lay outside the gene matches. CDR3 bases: TGTGCCAGCAGTCGGCTCACCGACAGGGGACTCGAGCAGTACTTC. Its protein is CASSRLTDRGLEQYF.

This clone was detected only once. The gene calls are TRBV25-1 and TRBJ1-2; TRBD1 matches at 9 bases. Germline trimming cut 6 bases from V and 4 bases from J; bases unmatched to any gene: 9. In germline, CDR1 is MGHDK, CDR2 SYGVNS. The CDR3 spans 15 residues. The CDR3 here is CASSLQGAGSYGYTF. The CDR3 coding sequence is TGTGCCAGCAGCTTACAGGGGGCCGGAAGCTATGGCTACACCTTC.

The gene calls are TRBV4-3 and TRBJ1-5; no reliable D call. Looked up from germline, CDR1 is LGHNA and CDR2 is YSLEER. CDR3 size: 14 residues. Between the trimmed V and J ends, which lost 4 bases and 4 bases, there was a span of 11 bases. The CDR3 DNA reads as TGCGCCAGCAGCCTAGCATGGGTGAATCAGCCCCAGCATTTT. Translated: CASSLAWVNQPQHF.

CDR3 amino acids: CASSLTIDTGAKTQYF. The CDR3 coding sequence is TGTGCCAGCAGTTTAACGATCGATACAGGGGCAAAGACCCAGTACTTC. The chain couples TRBV6-5 to TRBJ2-5; 7 bases line up with TRBD1. With V trimmed by 4 bases and J by 6 bases, 14 bases remained unmatched. This CDR3 spans 16 amino acids. Per the germline V gene, CDR1 is MNHEY and CDR2 is SVGAGI.

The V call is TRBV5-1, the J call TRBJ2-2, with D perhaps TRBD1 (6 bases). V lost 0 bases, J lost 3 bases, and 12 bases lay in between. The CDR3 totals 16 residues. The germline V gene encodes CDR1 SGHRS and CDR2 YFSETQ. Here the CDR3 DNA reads TGCGCCAGCAGCTTGGTTGGGGGCCAGTACACCGGGGAGCTGTTTTTT. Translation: CASSLVGGQYTGELFF.

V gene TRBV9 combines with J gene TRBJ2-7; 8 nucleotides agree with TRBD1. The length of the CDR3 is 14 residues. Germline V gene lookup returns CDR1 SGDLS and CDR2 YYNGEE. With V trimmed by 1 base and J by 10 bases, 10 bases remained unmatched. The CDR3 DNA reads TGTGCCAGCAGCGTATATTCGACAGGGGTGGAACAGTACTTC. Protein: CASSVYSTGVEQYF.

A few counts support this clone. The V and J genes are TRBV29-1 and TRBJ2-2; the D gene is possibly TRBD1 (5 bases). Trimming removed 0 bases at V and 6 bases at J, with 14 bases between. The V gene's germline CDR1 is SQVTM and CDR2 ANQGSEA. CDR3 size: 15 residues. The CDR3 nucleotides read TGCAGCGTTGAAGAACCAGGGATATCGGCCGGGGAGCTGTTTTTT. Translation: CSVEEPGISAGELFF.

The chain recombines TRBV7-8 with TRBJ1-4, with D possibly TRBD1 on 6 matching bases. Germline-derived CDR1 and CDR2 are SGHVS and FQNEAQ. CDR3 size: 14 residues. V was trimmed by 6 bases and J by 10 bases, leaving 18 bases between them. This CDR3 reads CASRTGLLEGKLFF. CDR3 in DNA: TGTGCCAGCAGGACAGGACTTCTCGAGGGAAAACTGTTTTTT.

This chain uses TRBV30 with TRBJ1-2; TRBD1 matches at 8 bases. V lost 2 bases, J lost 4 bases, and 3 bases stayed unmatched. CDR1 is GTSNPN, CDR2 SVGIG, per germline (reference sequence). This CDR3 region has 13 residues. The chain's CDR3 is CAWSSQGAYGYTF. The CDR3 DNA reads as TGTGCCTGGAGTTCCCAGGGGGCCTATGGCTACACCTTC.

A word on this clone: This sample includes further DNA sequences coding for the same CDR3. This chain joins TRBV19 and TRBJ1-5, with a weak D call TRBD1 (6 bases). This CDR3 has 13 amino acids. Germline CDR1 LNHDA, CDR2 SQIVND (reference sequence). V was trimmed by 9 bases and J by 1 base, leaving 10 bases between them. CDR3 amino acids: CASAGTSNQPQHF. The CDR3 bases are TGTGCCAGCGCCGGGACAAGCAATCAGCCCCAGCATTTT.

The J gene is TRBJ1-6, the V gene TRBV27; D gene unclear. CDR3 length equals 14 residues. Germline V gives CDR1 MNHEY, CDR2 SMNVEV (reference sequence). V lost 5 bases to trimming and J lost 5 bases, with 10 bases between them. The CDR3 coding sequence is TGTGCCAGCAGTATGCGACAAAATAATTCACCCCTCCACTTT. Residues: CASSMRQNNSPLHF.

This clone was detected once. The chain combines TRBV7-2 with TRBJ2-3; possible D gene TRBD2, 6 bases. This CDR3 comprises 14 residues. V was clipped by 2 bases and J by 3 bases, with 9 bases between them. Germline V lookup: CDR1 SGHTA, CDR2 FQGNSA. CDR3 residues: CASSLLAGTDTQYF. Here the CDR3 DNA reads TGTGCCAGCAGCTTACTCGCGGGGACAGATACGCAGTATTTT.

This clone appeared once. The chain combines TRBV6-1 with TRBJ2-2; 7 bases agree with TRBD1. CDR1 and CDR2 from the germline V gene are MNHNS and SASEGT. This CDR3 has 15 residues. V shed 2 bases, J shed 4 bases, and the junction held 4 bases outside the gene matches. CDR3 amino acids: CASSELGGGTGELFF. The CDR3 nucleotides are TGTGCCAGCAGTGAATTAGGGGGCGGCACCGGGGAGCTGTTTTTT.

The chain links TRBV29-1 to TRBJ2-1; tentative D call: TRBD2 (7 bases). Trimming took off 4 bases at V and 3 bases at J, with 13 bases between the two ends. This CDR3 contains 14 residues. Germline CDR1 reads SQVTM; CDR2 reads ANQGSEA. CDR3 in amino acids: CSVVWRGRYNEQFF. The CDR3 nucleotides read TGCAGCGTTGTTTGGCGGGGGCGCTACAATGAGCAGTTCTTC.

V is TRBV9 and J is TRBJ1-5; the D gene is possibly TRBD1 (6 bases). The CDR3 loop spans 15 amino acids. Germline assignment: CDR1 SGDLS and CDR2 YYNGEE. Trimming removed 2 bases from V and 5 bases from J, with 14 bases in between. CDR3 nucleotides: TGTGCCAGCAGCGTTGAGGGGGTCCTAGATCAGCCCCAGCATTTT. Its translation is CASSVEGVLDQPQHF.

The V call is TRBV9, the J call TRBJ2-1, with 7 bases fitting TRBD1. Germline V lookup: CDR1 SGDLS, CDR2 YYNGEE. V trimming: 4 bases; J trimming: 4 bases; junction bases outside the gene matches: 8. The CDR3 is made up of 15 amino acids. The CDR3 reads CASSSPGQSYNEQFF. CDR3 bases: TGTGCCAGCAGCTCACCGGGACAGTCTTACAATGAGCAGTTCTTC.

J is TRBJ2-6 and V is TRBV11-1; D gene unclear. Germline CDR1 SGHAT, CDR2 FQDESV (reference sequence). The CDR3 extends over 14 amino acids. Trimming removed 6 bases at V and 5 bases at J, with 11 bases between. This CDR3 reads CASSDHGWANVLTF. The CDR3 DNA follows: TGTGCCAGCAGTGATCACGGTTGGGCCAACGTCCTGACTTTC.

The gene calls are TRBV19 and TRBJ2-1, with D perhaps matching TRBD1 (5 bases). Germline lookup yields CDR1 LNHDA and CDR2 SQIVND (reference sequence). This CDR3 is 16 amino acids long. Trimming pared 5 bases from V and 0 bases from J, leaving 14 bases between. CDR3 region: CASSGADRSSYNEQFF. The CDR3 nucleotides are TGTGCCAGTAGTGGGGCCGACAGAAGCTCCTACAATGAGCAGTTCTTC.

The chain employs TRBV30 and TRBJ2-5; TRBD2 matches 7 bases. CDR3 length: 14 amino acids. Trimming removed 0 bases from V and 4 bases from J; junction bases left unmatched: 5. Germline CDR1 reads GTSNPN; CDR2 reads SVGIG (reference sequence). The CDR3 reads CAWSVRGVGETQYF. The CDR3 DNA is TGTGCCTGGAGTGTACGGGGGGTGGGAGAGACCCAGTACTTC.

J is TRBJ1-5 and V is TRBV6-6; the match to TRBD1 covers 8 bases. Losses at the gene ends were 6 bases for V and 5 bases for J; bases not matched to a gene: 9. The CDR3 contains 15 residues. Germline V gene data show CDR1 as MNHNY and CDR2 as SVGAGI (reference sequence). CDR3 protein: CASRYRDRYYQPQHF. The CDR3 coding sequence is TGTGCCAGCAGGTACCGGGACAGGTATTATCAGCCCCAGCATTTT.

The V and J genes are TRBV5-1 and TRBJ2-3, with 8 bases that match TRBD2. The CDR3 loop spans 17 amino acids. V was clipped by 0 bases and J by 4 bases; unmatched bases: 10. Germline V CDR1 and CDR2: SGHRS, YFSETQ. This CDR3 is CASSLGIAGSGADTQYF. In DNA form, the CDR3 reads TGCGCCAGCAGCTTGGGTATAGCGGGGAGTGGGGCAGATACGCAGTATTTT.

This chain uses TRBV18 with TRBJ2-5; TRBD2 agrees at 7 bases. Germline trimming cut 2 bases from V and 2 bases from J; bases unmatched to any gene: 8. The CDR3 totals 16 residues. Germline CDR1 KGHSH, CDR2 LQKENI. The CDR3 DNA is TGTGCCAGCTCACCATGGGCGGGGGTCGAGCAAGAGACCCAGTACTTC. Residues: CASSPWAGVEQETQYF.

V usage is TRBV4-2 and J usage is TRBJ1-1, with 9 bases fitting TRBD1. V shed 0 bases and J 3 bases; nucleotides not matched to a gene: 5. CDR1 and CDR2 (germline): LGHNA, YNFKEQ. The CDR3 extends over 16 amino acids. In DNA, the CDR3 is TGTGCCAGCAGCCAAGAAACGACAGGGGGGGACACTGAAGCTTTCTTT. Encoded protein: CASSQETTGGDTEAFF.

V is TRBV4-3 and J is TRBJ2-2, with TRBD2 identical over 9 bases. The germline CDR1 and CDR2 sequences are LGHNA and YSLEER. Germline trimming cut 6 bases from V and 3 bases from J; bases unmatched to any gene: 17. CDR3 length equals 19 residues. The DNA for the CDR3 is TGCGCCAGCAGTCGGGAGGTAATAGCGGGAGAATCTGACACCGGGGAGCTGTTTTTT. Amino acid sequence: CASSREVIAGESDTGELFF.

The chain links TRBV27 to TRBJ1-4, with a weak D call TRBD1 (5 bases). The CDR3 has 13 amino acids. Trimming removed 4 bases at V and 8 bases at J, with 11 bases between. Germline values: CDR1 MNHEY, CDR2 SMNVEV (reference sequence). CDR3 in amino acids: CASSSGGEEKLFF. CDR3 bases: TGTGCCAGCAGTTCCGGGGGGGAGGAAAAACTGTTTTTT.

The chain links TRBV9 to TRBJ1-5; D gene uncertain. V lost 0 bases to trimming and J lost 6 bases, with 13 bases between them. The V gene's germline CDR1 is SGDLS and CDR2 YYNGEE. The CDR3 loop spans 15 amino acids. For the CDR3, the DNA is TGTGCCAGCAGCGTAGAAGGAGCTCACACTCAGCCCCAGCATTTT. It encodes CASSVEGAHTQPQHF.

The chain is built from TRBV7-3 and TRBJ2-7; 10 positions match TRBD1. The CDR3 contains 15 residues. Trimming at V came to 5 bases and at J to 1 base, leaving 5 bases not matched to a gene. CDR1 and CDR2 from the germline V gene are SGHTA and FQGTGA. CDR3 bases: TGTGCCAGCAGCCCGACAGGGGGCGGATCCTACGAGCAGTACTTC. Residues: CASSPTGGGSYEQYF.

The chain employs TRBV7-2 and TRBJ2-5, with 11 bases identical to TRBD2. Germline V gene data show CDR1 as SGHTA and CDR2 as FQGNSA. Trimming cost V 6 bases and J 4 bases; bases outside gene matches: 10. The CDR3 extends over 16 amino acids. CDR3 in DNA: TGTGCCAGCAGTAATCCCCTAGCGGGGGGTAGAGAGACCCAGTACTTC. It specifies CASSNPLAGGRETQYF.

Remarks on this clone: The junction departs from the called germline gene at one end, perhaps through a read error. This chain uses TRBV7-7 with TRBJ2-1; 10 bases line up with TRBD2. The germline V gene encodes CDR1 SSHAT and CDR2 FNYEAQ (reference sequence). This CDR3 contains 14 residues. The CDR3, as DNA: TGTGCCAGCAGCCTAGCGGGAGCTTTTAATGAGCAGTTCTTC. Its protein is CASSLAGAFNEQFF.